These 11 T cell receptor beta chains originate from one sample sequenced in a study of CD8+ T cells in alopecia areata. In each case, RNA was isolated and then reverse transcribed into cDNA as the sequencing template. TCRdb's copy holds only in-frame clones and misses some; the assay was immunoSEQ multiplex PCR. The repertoire has about 120,000 clones, 35% to 40% of them found once; the top ten carry about 3.1%. Sequenced material: CD4+ T cells sorted from blood. Receptors originate from a human donor with alopecia areata.

The V gene is TRBV7-2, the J gene TRBJ2-5, with 7 bases aligning to TRBD1. The trim removed 1 base at V and 3 bases at J, leaving 2 bases unmatched. The CDR3 extends over 14 amino acids. Germline V gene sequence: CDR1 SGHTA, CDR2 FQGNSA. In DNA form, the CDR3 reads TGTGCCAGCAGCTTAGTACAGGGGAAAGAGACCCAGTACTTC. Protein product: CASSLVQGKETQYF.

V is TRBV7-9 and J is TRBJ2-7; no clear D gene. Germline assignment: CDR1 SEHNR and CDR2 FQNEAQ (reference sequence). Trimming removed 1 base at V and 3 bases at J, with 10 bases between. The CDR3 contains 14 residues. The CDR3 loop reads CASSLEGPLYEQYF. DNA for the CDR3: TGTGCCAGCAGCTTAGAGGGCCCCCTCTACGAGCAGTACTTC.

The chain couples TRBV29-1 to TRBJ1-5, with D hard to call. The CDR3 has 19 residues. Germline V gives CDR1 SQVTM, CDR2 ANQGSEA. V shed 0 bases and J shed 0 bases, with 21 bases lying between them. The CDR3 protein is CSVEERRDPGFDSNQPQHF. In DNA form, the CDR3 reads TGCAGCGTTGAAGAAAGACGCGACCCAGGATTCGATAGCAATCAGCCCCAGCATTTT.

This clone showed up many times. This chain uses TRBV7-2 with TRBJ2-3, with a possible D match to TRBD2 (6 bases). The CDR3 extends over 18 amino acids. With 0 bases removed from V and 1 base from J, the gap between germline ends came to 17 bases. The germline V gene encodes CDR1 SGHTA and CDR2 FQGNSA. The CDR3 nucleotides read TGTGCCAGCAGCTTAGCATTTAGCGGAGGTGGGGGCACAGATACGCAGTATTTT. Encoded protein: CASSLAFSGGGGTDTQYF.

This chain links TRBV5-6 with TRBJ1-1; the D is unclear. Germline assignment: CDR1 SGHDT and CDR2 YYEEEE. This CDR3 comprises 13 residues. The ends were cut back, 1 base at V and 4 bases at J, with 8 bases in the middle. The CDR3 nucleotides are TGTGCCAGCAGCTTGTCCGGAGGCACTGAAGCTTTCTTT. This gives the protein CASSLSGGTEAFF.

V is TRBV2 and J is TRBJ2-7, with 7 bases fitting TRBD1. V trimming: 5 bases; J trimming: 6 bases; junction bases outside the gene matches: 4. This CDR3 spans 12 amino acids. From germline, CDR1 is SNHLY and CDR2 FYNNEI. The CDR3 DNA is TGTGCCAGCAGTCGACAGGGATCCGAGCAGTACTTC. It translates to CASSRQGSEQYF.

This clone appeared a few times. The chain recombines TRBV28 with TRBJ1-5; TRBD1 is a possible D gene (6 bases). CDR3 length equals 14 residues. Per the germline V gene, CDR1 is MDHEN and CDR2 is SYDVKM. Trimming removed 6 bases from V and 3 bases from J, with 12 bases in between. The CDR3, as DNA: TGTGCCAGCAGAGGGACACCAAACAATCAGCCCCAGCATTTT. This encodes CASRGTPNNQPQHF.

This clone was seen a few times. This chain connects TRBV6-6 to TRBJ2-2, with D maybe TRBD2 (5 bases). Trimming took 7 bases from V and 6 from J, leaving 9 bases between them. Germline CDR1 MNHNY, CDR2 SVGAGI (reference sequence). This CDR3 contains 12 residues. DNA for the CDR3: TGTGCCAGCAAGTACGGGGCCGGGGAGCTGTTTTTT. Its translation: CASKYGAGELFF.

As regards this clone: This same CDR3 is encoded by further DNA sequences in the sample. This rearrangement joins TRBV5-1 to TRBJ1-1, with D hard to call. Per germline, CDR1 SGHRS and CDR2 YFSETQ. Trimming left V 2 bases short and J 1 base short, with 6 bases between. The CDR3 spans 13 residues. CDR3 region: CASSLTANTEAFF. In DNA, the CDR3 is TGCGCCAGCAGCTTAACAGCGAACACTGAAGCTTTCTTT.

This clone showed up just a few times. The sample has other DNA sequences that encode this CDR3 too. V and J are TRBV7-2 and TRBJ2-5; D uncertain. This CDR3 comprises 14 residues. Trimming shortened V by 0 bases and J by 0 bases, and 5 bases separated the two germline ends. In germline, CDR1 is SGHTA, CDR2 FQGNSA. The CDR3 DNA reads TGTGCCAGCAGCTTAGCGGGATACCAAGAGACCCAGTACTTC. Protein sequence: CASSLAGYQETQYF.

This clone was seen a few times. In nucleotides, the CDR3 is TGCAGCGTGATTCCGGGGGTCAATCAGCCCCAGCATTTT. Amino acids: CSVIPGVNQPQHF. The chain uses TRBV29-1 and TRBJ1-5, with D possibly matching TRBD1 (5 bases). The germline gives CDR1 SQVTM, CDR2 ANQGSEA. The V end lost 6 bases, the J end lost 3 bases, and 12 bases lay between the germline ends. This CDR3 has 13 residues.